This passage covers 18 T cell receptor beta chains from one sample sequenced in a study of blood T cell repertoires in COVID-19. Generated by immunoSEQ multiplex PCR, the TCRdb table keeps only in-frame clones and is missing some. The repertoire has some 180,000 clones, 80% to 90% of them found once; the top ten carry 15% to 20%. Material: peripheral blood. The receptors were gathered from a woman in her seventies who had recovered from COVID-19.

This sequence joins TRBV6-5 and TRBJ2-1; 8 nucleotides match TRBD1. Looked up from germline, CDR1 is MNHEY and CDR2 is SVGAGI. This CDR3 is 12 amino acids long. V was clipped by 11 bases and J by 5 bases; unmatched bases: 5. The CDR3 coding sequence is TGTGCCGGCTCGGACAGGGACAATGAGCAGTTCTTC. As protein: CAGSDRDNEQFF.

CDR3 coding DNA: TGCGCCAGAGCCCCCCCTCCGGGACAGGGGAGTTTGGGGTATGGCTACACCTTC. The encoded protein is CARAPPPGQGSLGYGYTF. This chain links TRBV5-1 with TRBJ1-2, with TRBD1 identical over 10 bases. The trim removed 8 bases at V and 5 bases at J, leaving 21 bases unmatched. The CDR3 has 18 amino acids. Germline CDR1 is SGHRS and CDR2 is YFSETQ.

The chain couples TRBV27 to TRBJ2-1; 12 positions agree with TRBD2. Trimming took 2 bases from V and 6 from J; bases not matched to a gene: 11. Germline CDR1 reads MNHEY; CDR2 reads SMNVEV (reference sequence). The CDR3 is 18 amino acids. CDR3 bases: TGTGCCAGCAGTTTACCCCGACTAGCGGGGGCGCAGGGCAATGAGCAGTTCTTC. It yields the protein CASSLPRLAGAQGNEQFF.

The chain links TRBV28 to TRBJ1-4, with a weak D call TRBD1 (5 bases). The CDR3 length is 12 residues. Germline loops: CDR1 MDHEN, CDR2 SYDVKM. Trimming took 6 bases from V and 6 from J, leaving 8 bases between them. CDR3 residues: CASSLGDEKLFF. The CDR3 DNA sequence: TGTGCCAGCAGCCTAGGGGATGAAAAACTGTTTTTT.

The rearrangement uses TRBV3-1 (or the pseudogene TRBV3-2) and TRBJ2-7; a possible D gene is TRBD2 (6 bases). The CDR3 sequence is 15 residues long. Germline CDR1 reads LGHDT; CDR2 reads YNNKEL (reference sequence). The V gene lost 4 bases and the J gene lost 7 bases, with 20 bases spanning the gap. CDR3 sequence (DNA): TGTGCCAGCAGCCCCCCGGGACTCAGCCGCGCGGAGCAGTACTTC. The encoded protein is CASSPPGLSRAEQYF.

This clone was seen once. This chain uses TRBV30 with TRBJ2-4; 8 bases match TRBD2. V shed 0 bases, J shed 6 bases, and the junction held 10 bases outside the gene matches. Germline CDR1 is GTSNPN and CDR2 is SVGIG (reference sequence). This CDR3 contains 16 residues. In nucleotides, the CDR3 is TGTGCCTGGAGTGTACTAGTAGCGGGAAGCGGAAACATTCAGTACTTC. Translation gives CAWSVLVAGSGNIQYF.

The genes are TRBV6-2 or TRBV6-3 and TRBJ1-2, with D perhaps matching TRBD1 (6 bases). V was cut by 6 bases and J by 4 bases, with 12 bases left in between. This CDR3 has 13 amino acids. Germline CDR1 and CDR2: MNHEY and SVGEGT. The CDR3, as DNA: TGTGCCAGCAGCCCTGGACAGCTCTATGGCTACACCTTC. This encodes CASSPGQLYGYTF.

The genes are TRBV7-3 and TRBJ2-1, with 8 bases lining up with TRBD2. The V gene's germline CDR1 is SGHTA and CDR2 FQGTGA. The V gene end was trimmed by 4 bases and the J gene end by 4 bases; junction bases not matched to a gene: 9. The CDR3 is 16 amino acids. Here the CDR3 DNA reads TGTGCCAGCAGCTCACCCCGGGCGGGAGGATACAATGAGCAGTTCTTC. Protein: CASSSPRAGGYNEQFF.

The V and J genes are TRBV4-3 and TRBJ1-2; D is undetermined. Germline V gene sequence: CDR1 LGHNA, CDR2 YSLEER. V was trimmed by 0 bases and J by 2 bases, leaving 10 bases between them. The CDR3 totals 15 residues. The CDR3 nucleotides read TGCGCCAGCAGCCAAGAAAGGGCGGGGAACTATGGCTACACCTTC. Translated, it gives CASSQERAGNYGYTF.

The rearrangement joins TRBV4-1 to TRBJ2-7; 7 bases line up with TRBD2. V lost 3 bases, J lost 4 bases, and 9 bases stayed unmatched. The length of the CDR3 is 15 residues. Germline assignment: CDR1 MGHRA and CDR2 YSYEKL. The CDR3 bases are TGCGCCAGCAGCCAGGGTTCGGGGGAGGGATACGAGCAGTACTTC. Translated: CASSQGSGEGYEQYF.

This chain links TRBV3-1 (or the pseudogene TRBV3-2) with TRBJ1-2; 8 bases fit TRBD1. This CDR3 contains 13 residues. Germline loops: CDR1 LGHDT, CDR2 YNNKEL (reference sequence). J gave up 8 bases and V 3 bases, and 5 bases lay outside the gene matches. The CDR3 is CASSHGTGGGYTF. DNA of the CDR3: TGTGCCAGCAGCCACGGGACAGGAGGCGGCTACACCTTC.

This chain links TRBV18 with TRBJ2-1, with 11 bases that match TRBD2. CDR3 size: 18 residues. The germline gives CDR1 KGHSH, CDR2 LQKENI. V lost 6 bases to trimming and J lost 1 base; unmatched junction nucleotides: 11. In DNA form, the CDR3 reads TGTGCCAGCTCCCCGCGCCTTAGCGGGAGGGATTCCTACAATGAGCAGTTCTTC. Amino acid sequence: CASSPRLSGRDSYNEQFF.

This clone was seen more than once but under ten times. The rearrangement links TRBV5-1 to TRBJ1-6; tentatively, D is TRBD1 (5 bases). V gave up 4 bases and J gave up 6 bases, with 17 bases separating them. The CDR3 has 16 amino acids. Germline assignment: CDR1 SGHRS and CDR2 YFSETQ. The CDR3 loop reads CASSPGGGRINSPLHF. Here the CDR3 DNA reads TGCGCCAGCAGCCCCGGGGGAGGACGGATTAATTCACCCCTCCACTTT.

J is TRBJ1-2 and V is TRBV28; D unresolved. Germline lookup yields CDR1 MDHEN and CDR2 SYDVKM. V lost 8 bases and J lost 3, with 10 bases in between. The CDR3 totals 12 residues. The CDR3 DNA reads as TGTGCCAGCTCCGGTGCTGACTATGGCTACACCTTC. It specifies CASSGADYGYTF.

The chain carries TRBV6-5 and TRBJ2-1, with TRBD2 matching 7 bases. Trimming at V came to 6 bases and at J to 5 bases, leaving 7 bases not matched to a gene. The length of the CDR3 is 14 residues. Germline V gives CDR1 MNHEY, CDR2 SVGAGI. CDR3 loop: CASRRGLSNNEQFF. In DNA, the CDR3 is TGTGCCAGCAGGCGGGGACTATCAAACAATGAGCAGTTCTTC.

The rearrangement uses TRBV5-3 and TRBJ2-2; 9 nucleotides match TRBD2. TRBV5-3 is an open reading frame, and its role is uncertain. Unmatched junction bases numbered 6, after V lost 5 bases and J lost 4 bases. The CDR3 has 15 residues. The CDR3 protein is CARSPSGAITGELFF. The CDR3 nucleotides read TGTGCCAGAAGTCCTAGCGGGGCCATCACCGGGGAGCTGTTTTTT.

Notes on this clone: Other DNA sequences within the sample encode an identical CDR3. The J gene is TRBJ2-3, the V gene TRBV6-2 or TRBV6-3; possibly TRBD2 for D (6 bases). Trimming cost V 2 bases and J 0 bases, with 12 bases left between them. The CDR3 consists of 16 residues. Germline V gives CDR1 MNHEY, CDR2 SVGEGT. The CDR3 sequence is CASSYGGGVSTDTQYF. CDR3 DNA sequence: TGTGCCAGCAGTTACGGTGGCGGGGTCAGCACAGATACGCAGTATTTT.

This clone has just a few counts. J is TRBJ2-7 and V is TRBV2, with D unclear. Trimming shortened V by 8 bases and J by 3 bases, and 8 bases separated the two germline ends. Germline V gene sequence: CDR1 SNHLY, CDR2 FYNNEI. There are 11 residues in the CDR3. CDR3 region: CASGQFYEQYF. The DNA of the CDR3 is TGTGCCAGCGGGCAGTTCTACGAGCAGTACTTC.